This passage covers 22 T cell receptor beta chains from one sample sequenced in a study of OX40 agonist ivuxolimab in advanced cancers. Profiling relied on immunoSEQ multiplex PCR, and the TCRdb table lists in-frame clones only, not all of them. Of about 70,000 clones listed, around 90% are singletons. The specimen comprised CD4+ or CD8+ T cells sorted from blood, sampled in a trial of the OX40 agonist ivuxolimab. These TCRs come from an adult with an advanced solid tumor such as melanoma, head and neck, liver or kidney cancer.

Comments on this clone: The junction shows a germline mismatch at one end, possibly a read error. The gene calls are TRBV6-1 and TRBJ1-1, with D possibly matching TRBD1 (5 bases). From germline, CDR1 is MNHNS and CDR2 SASEGT. The length of the CDR3 is 13 residues. This chain's CDR3 is CASSEAGPFEPFF. DNA of the CDR3: TGTGCCAGCAGTGAAGCGGGGCCTTTTGAACCTTTCTTT.

The chain recombines TRBV30 with TRBJ2-5; 10 bases map to TRBD2. The germline gives CDR1 GTSNPN, CDR2 SVGIG (reference sequence). CDR3 length: 13 amino acids. V shed 7 bases and J 5 bases; nucleotides not matched to a gene: 7. Written as DNA, the CDR3 is TGTGCCTTAAGCGGGGGGGCGTTTGAGACCCAGTACTTC. This gives the protein CALSGGAFETQYF.

The chain carries TRBV12-5 and TRBJ1-1, with D unclear. The V and J ends lost 5 bases and 5 bases respectively, with 12 bases between them. The germline gives CDR1 LGHNT, CDR2 FRNRAP. This CDR3 is built from 13 residues. The CDR3 region has the DNA TGTGCTAGTGGTATAGGCCCACTGACTGAAGCTTTCTTT. Amino acids: CASGIGPLTEAFF.

The chain combines TRBV28 with TRBJ2-7; no reliable D call. The CDR3 has 15 amino acids. Trimming stripped 8 bases from V and 0 bases from J, with 17 bases between. Germline-derived CDR1 and CDR2 are MDHEN and SYDVKM. CDR3 sequence (DNA): TGTGCCAGCGGCCCCGGGTCGGAGAGCTCCTACGAGCAGTACTTC. Encoded protein: CASGPGSESSYEQYF.

This sequence joins TRBV5-1 and TRBJ2-3; 9 bases line up with TRBD1. Germline-derived CDR1 and CDR2 are SGHRS and YFSETQ. This CDR3 has 16 amino acids. Losses at the gene ends were 4 bases for V and 6 bases for J; bases not matched to a gene: 12. The chain's CDR3 is CASSVGQGPVSDTQYF. In DNA, the CDR3 is TGCGCCAGCAGCGTGGGACAGGGTCCTGTCAGCGATACGCAGTATTTT.

The rearrangement joins TRBV28 to TRBJ2-2; TRBD1 agrees at 8 bases. V lost 5 bases and J lost 3; bases outside the gene matches: 8. The CDR3 runs to 16 residues. Germline loops: CDR1 MDHEN, CDR2 SYDVKM. The CDR3 sequence: CASSADREMDTGELFF. DNA for the CDR3: TGTGCCAGCAGTGCGGACAGGGAAATGGACACCGGGGAGCTGTTTTTT.

In its sample, this clone was seen a few times. The chain has TRBV19 and TRBJ2-3; D uncertain. CDR3 size: 16 residues. CDR1 and CDR2 (germline): LNHDA, SQIVND (reference sequence). Trimming pared 3 bases from V and 0 bases from J, leaving 13 bases between. The CDR3 region is CASSIWTGTSTDTQYF. For the CDR3, the DNA is TGTGCCAGTAGTATTTGGACGGGTACTAGCACAGATACGCAGTATTTT.

The chain is built from TRBV5-1 and TRBJ2-7, with D perhaps given as TRBD1 or TRBD2 (5 bases each). CDR1 SGHRS and CDR2 YFSETQ come from the germline V gene. V lost 3 bases and J lost 5, with 15 bases in between. CDR3 size: 14 residues. The CDR3 region has the DNA TGCGCCAGCAGCTACCGGGACCCCGGGGACGAGCAGTACTTC. Its translation is CASSYRDPGDEQYF.

This rearrangement joins TRBV28 to TRBJ2-5, with D possibly being TRBD1 or TRBD2 (5 bases each). Trimming shortened V by 8 bases and J by 4 bases, and 14 bases separated the two germline ends. CDR3 length equals 13 residues. Germline lookup yields CDR1 MDHEN and CDR2 SYDVKM. CDR3 loop: CASLLRGSETQYF. The CDR3 DNA reads as TGTGCCAGCCTTCTGAGGGGATCAGAGACCCAGTACTTC.

This sequence joins TRBV18 and TRBJ2-4; D is uncertain. This CDR3 is built from 14 residues. The V and J ends lost 3 bases and 6 bases respectively, with 12 bases between them. Germline V gives CDR1 KGHSH, CDR2 LQKENI. The CDR3 DNA follows: TGTGCCAGCTCACCCGGCACGGACGTAAACATTCAGTACTTC. Protein sequence: CASSPGTDVNIQYF.

The V call is TRBV4-2, the J call TRBJ2-1, with D tentatively TRBD1 (5 bases). The CDR3 covers 17 residues. CDR1 and CDR2 (germline): LGHNA, YNFKEQ. The V end lost 4 bases, the J end lost 0 bases, and 16 bases lay between the germline ends. CDR3 DNA: TGTGCCAGCAGCCCCTTATCGACAGCCAGCTCCTACAATGAGCAGTTCTTC. Encoded protein: CASSPLSTASSYNEQFF.

The V gene is TRBV19, the J gene TRBJ1-5; D might be TRBD1 (6 bases). The CDR3 consists of 17 residues. Germline values: CDR1 LNHDA, CDR2 SQIVND (reference sequence). Trimming shortened V by 3 bases and J by 0 bases, and 15 bases separated the two germline ends. CDR3 residues: CASSIFTGLYSNQPQHF. Written as DNA, the CDR3 is TGTGCCAGTAGTATCTTCACAGGGCTGTATAGCAATCAGCCCCAGCATTTT.

The chain has TRBV29-1 and TRBJ1-2, with D possibly matching TRBD1 (6 bases). CDR3 length equals 14 residues. Trimming left V 5 bases short and J 0 bases short, with 13 bases between. Germline V lookup: CDR1 SQVTM, CDR2 ANQGSEA. The CDR3 spells CSVRRTDANYGYTF. The CDR3 DNA follows: TGCAGCGTTCGCCGGACAGACGCTAACTATGGCTACACCTTC.

This rearrangement joins TRBV27 to TRBJ2-5; the match to TRBD2 covers 8 bases. Germline V CDR1 and CDR2: MNHEY, SMNVEV (reference sequence). This CDR3 is built from 14 residues. The V and J ends lost 6 bases and 5 bases, in that order; junction bases with no gene match: 8. The CDR3 nucleotides are TGTGCCAGCAGCACACGGGGGGGCCCTGAGACCCAGTACTTC. Encoded protein: CASSTRGGPETQYF.

This chain uses TRBV4-1 with TRBJ2-2; 7 bases match TRBD1. CDR3 length: 15 amino acids. In germline, CDR1 is MGHRA, CDR2 YSYEKL. V was clipped by 4 bases and J by 6 bases; unmatched bases: 8. Here the CDR3 reads CASSLRQGPPGELFF. CDR3 nucleotide sequence: TGCGCCAGCAGCCTCCGACAGGGCCCACCCGGGGAGCTGTTTTTT.

This clone was seen once. The J gene is TRBJ2-7, the V gene TRBV23-1; D perhaps matches TRBD1 (6 bases). TRBV23-1 is an ORF, with its function uncertain. Trimming took off 4 bases at V and 4 bases at J, with 14 bases between the two ends. This CDR3 region has 14 residues. In DNA, the CDR3 is TGCGCCAGCAGTCGCATCCGGGACATATACGAGCAGTACTTC. Translating it yields CASSRIRDIYEQYF.

The J gene is TRBJ2-1, the V gene TRBV15; 7 nucleotides agree with TRBD2. The CDR3 contains 16 residues. Germline V gives CDR1 LNHNV, CDR2 YYDKDF (reference sequence). V was clipped by 5 bases and J by 2 bases; unmatched bases: 9. CDR3 DNA sequence: TGTGCCACCAGCCCCCAAAAAACTAGCGCCTACAATGAGCAGTTCTTC. Amino acid sequence: CATSPQKTSAYNEQFF. Combining the CDR3 with reference TRBV15 and TRBJ2-1 gives the whole variable domain DAMVIQNPRYQVTQFGKPVTLSCSQTLNHNVMYWYQQKSSQAPKLLFHYYDKDFNNEADTPDNFQSRRPNTSFCFLDIRSPGLGDTAMYLCATSPQKTSAYNEQFFGPGTRLTVL.

The rearrangement joins TRBV28 to TRBJ2-7, with D possibly being TRBD2 (6 bases). The CDR3 is 14 residues long. Germline V lookup: CDR1 MDHEN, CDR2 SYDVKM. The V gene lost 6 bases and the J gene lost 7 bases, with 19 bases spanning the gap. CDR3 protein: CASRPPLQAGEQYF. The DNA for the CDR3 is TGTGCCAGCAGACCCCCCCTGCAGGCGGGAGAGCAGTACTTC. Filled out from reference TRBV28 and TRBJ2-7, the complete variable domain reads DVKVTQSSRYLVKRTGEKVFLECVQDMDHENMFWYRQDPGLGLRLIYFSYDVKMKEKGDIPEGYSVSREKKERFSLILESASTNQTSMYLCASRPPLQAGEQYFGPGTRLTVT.

V and J are TRBV5-4 and TRBJ2-3; D gene unclear. Trimming cost V 2 bases and J 2 bases, with 15 bases left between them. This CDR3 is 16 amino acids long. CDR1 and CDR2 from the germline V gene are SGHNT and YYREEE (reference sequence). The CDR3: CASSFPLSGITDTQYF. DNA of the CDR3: TGTGCCAGCAGCTTTCCCCTTTCGGGTATCACAGATACGCAGTATTTT.

The chain recombines TRBV15 with TRBJ2-3; 12 bases are shared with TRBD1. With 3 bases clipped from V and 4 bases from J, the junction kept 8 bases outside the gene matches. CDR1 and CDR2 from the germline V gene are LNHNV and YYDKDF (reference sequence). The CDR3 covers 17 residues. The CDR3 loop is CATSSASGQGAPDTQYF. CDR3 bases: TGTGCCACCAGCAGCGCCTCGGGACAGGGGGCCCCAGATACGCAGTATTTT. The full variable domain, with the rest looked up from reference TRBV15 and TRBJ2-3, is DAMVIQNPRYQVTQFGKPVTLSCSQTLNHNVMYWYQQKSSQAPKLLFHYYDKDFNNEADTPDNFQSRRPNTSFCFLDIRSPGLGDTAMYLCATSSASGQGAPDTQYFGPGTRLTVL.

J is TRBJ1-1 and V is TRBV4-1; weak D call: TRBD1 (6 bases). CDR1 and CDR2 (germline): MGHRA, YSYEKL. V gave up 1 base and J gave up 4 bases, with 16 bases separating them. This CDR3 contains 16 residues. CDR3 sequence: CASSQGKTGKRTEAFF. CDR3 sequence (DNA): TGCGCCAGCAGCCAAGGGAAAACAGGGAAGCGCACTGAAGCTTTCTTT.

CDR3 loop: CSVEINAGGTEAFF. The DNA for the CDR3 is TGCAGCGTTGAAATTAATGCAGGGGGCACTGAAGCTTTCTTT. The rearrangement joins TRBV29-1 to TRBJ1-1; TRBD1 matches 7 bases. Unmatched junction bases numbered 7, after V lost 2 bases and J lost 4 bases. The CDR3 runs to 14 residues. CDR1 and CDR2 from the germline V gene are SQVTM and ANQGSEA.